Given below is one T cell receptor beta chain in context. The data belong to a study of cytomegalovirus exposure and HLA in healthy donors. Germline V gene lookup returns CDR1 MNHEY and CDR2 SVGAGI. Trimming cost V 0 bases and J 7 bases; bases outside gene matches: 10. The CDR3 totals 16 residues. The PCR contained 60 Vbeta and 13 Jbeta primers. Sequenced by immunoSEQ multiplex PCR; TCRdb stores in-frame clones only, minus some. The table includes 150,000 to 200,000 clones, 77% detected once. The source of this sequence is a woman aged 25 to 39 in good health and CMV-seronegative. Sequencing input: PBMCs. This chain joins TRBV6-5 and TRBJ1-1, with 8 nucleotides matching TRBD1. CDR3 loop: CASSYSNQGALGEAFF. The CDR3 DNA follows: TGTGCCAGCAGTTACTCGAATCAGGGGGCGCTGGGTGAAGCTTTCTTT.